This record concerns one T cell receptor beta chain sequence. Its matching antigen is unknown. Using immunoSEQ multiplex PCR, the repertoire was profiled, and TCRdb retains in-frame clones only, with some absent. Of more than 100,000 clones in the sample, more than 85% were seen once. After removal of 1 base from V and 6 bases from J, the junction contained 5 bases not matched to a gene. The CDR3 runs to 15 residues. Germline loops: CDR1 SGHNT, CDR2 YYREEE (reference sequence). The sample comes from a study of T cell responses to AZD1222 COVID-19 vaccine. Across the study: Second-dose schedules of about 4 or about 12 weeks were combined.

Broader study findings: Among the donors, most were white British and more were female, and clonal diversity was possibly underestimated. Baseline serology detected seropositivity in only six AZD1222 recipients.

This TCR was recovered from an adult in good health. The sample consisted of peripheral blood, taken on day 0 of AZD1222 vaccination. The gene calls are TRBV5-4 and TRBJ2-1; the match to TRBD2 covers 9 bases. Written as DNA, the CDR3 is TGTGCCAGCAGCTTGTCACCTAGCGGGACCAATGAGCAGTTCTTC. Encoded protein: CASSLSPSGTNEQFF.